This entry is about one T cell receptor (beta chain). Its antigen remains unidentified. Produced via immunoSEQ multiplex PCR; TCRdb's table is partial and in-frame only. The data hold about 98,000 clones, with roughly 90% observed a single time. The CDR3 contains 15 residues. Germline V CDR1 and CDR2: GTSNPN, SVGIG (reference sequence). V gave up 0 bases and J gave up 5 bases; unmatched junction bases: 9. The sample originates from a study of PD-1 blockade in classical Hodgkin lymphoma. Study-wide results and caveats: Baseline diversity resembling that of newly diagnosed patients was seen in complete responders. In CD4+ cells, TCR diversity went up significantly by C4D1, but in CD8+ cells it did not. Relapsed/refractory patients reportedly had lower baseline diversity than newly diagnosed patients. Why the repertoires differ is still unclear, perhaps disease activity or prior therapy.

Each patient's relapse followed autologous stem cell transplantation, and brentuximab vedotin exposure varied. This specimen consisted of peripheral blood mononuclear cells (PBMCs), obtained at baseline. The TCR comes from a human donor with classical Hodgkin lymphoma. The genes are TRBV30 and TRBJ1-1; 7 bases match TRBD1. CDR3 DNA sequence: TGTGCCTGGAGTGTAGGAGGGGGCTCGGTAACTGAAGCTTTCTTT. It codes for CAWSVGGGSVTEAFF.